These 17 T cell receptor beta chains share one sample of origin, sequenced in a study of regulatory T cells in long-lasting Graves disease. Investigators prepared the TCR beta libraries by applying iRepertoire HTBI primers and Arm-PCR of CDR3 regions. Each CDR3 protein gets one entry after TCRdb re-called the multiplex PCR reads with MiXCR. The sample includes 560,000 or so distinct CDR3 sequences, 16% of them seen just once. The time point here: newly diagnosed GD, antithyroid drugs for less than 3 months. Researchers made the TCR library from RNA that was extracted from PBMCs. The same sample was also used in a study of T cells in Graves' hyperthyroidism and ophthalmopathy.

The sequences come from peripheral blood mononuclear cells (PBMCs), collected at new diagnosis, from a patient treated with antithyroid drugs. The source is a man aged 18-30 years with Graves disease.

At least ten counts were recorded for this clonotype. J is TRBJ2-3 and V is TRBV12-5, with D possibly TRBD2 on 6 matching bases. The CDR3 length is 15 residues. Between the trimmed V and J ends, which lost 6 bases and 2 bases, there was a span of 15 bases. The germline gives CDR1 LGHNT, CDR2 FRNRAP. This CDR3 reads CASGYSGDVTDTQYF. In DNA, the CDR3 is TGTGCTAGTGGCTATAGCGGCGACGTCACAGATACGCAGTATTTT.

This sequence joins TRBV7-9 and TRBJ1-1, with 10 bases identical to TRBD1. There are 14 residues in the CDR3. Germline loops: CDR1 SEHNR, CDR2 FQNEAQ (reference sequence). V lost 5 bases and J lost 7; bases outside the gene matches: 7. CDR3 in DNA: TGTGCCAGCAGCCATGGGACAGGGGCCGGTGAAGCTTTCTTT. This encodes CASSHGTGAGEAFF.

The sample holds many counts of this clonotype. This chain links TRBV27 with TRBJ2-1; D gene uncertain. In germline, CDR1 is MNHEY, CDR2 SMNVEV (reference sequence). V was cut by 4 bases and J by 5 bases, with 15 bases left in between. The CDR3 spans 15 residues. CDR3 amino acids: CASSSISRWDNEQFF. For the CDR3, the DNA is TGTGCCAGCAGTTCCATCAGTCGATGGGACAATGAGCAGTTCTTC.

This rearrangement joins TRBV6-2 or TRBV6-3 to TRBJ2-1, with 10 bases aligning to TRBD2. The V segment lost 5 bases and the J segment 5 bases; nucleotides outside the gene matches: 6. The CDR3 contains 15 residues. Germline V lookup: CDR1 MNHEY, CDR2 SVGEGT. In DNA, the CDR3 is TGTGCCAGCAGTCCCACTAGCGGGAAGAACAATGAGCAGTTCTTC. Translating gives CASSPTSGKNNEQFF.

This chain uses TRBV29-1 with TRBJ1-1; weak D call: TRBD1 (5 bases). CDR1 and CDR2 from the germline V gene are SQVTM and ANQGSEA. Trimming removed 1 base from V and 3 bases from J, with 9 bases in between. The CDR3 covers 13 residues. CDR3 protein: CSVEGLQDTEAFF. The DNA of the CDR3 is TGCAGCGTTGAAGGGCTACAGGACACTGAAGCTTTCTTT. Full variable domain (outside the CDR3, taken from reference TRBV29-1 and TRBJ1-1): SAVISQKPSRDICQRGTSLTIQCQVDSQVTMMFWYRQQPGQSLTLIATANQGSEATYESGFVIDKFPISRPNLTFSTLTVSNMSPEDSSIYLCSVEGLQDTEAFFGQGTRLTVV.

The chain carries TRBV20-1 and TRBJ1-6, with TRBD1 identical over 8 bases. The CDR3 totals 17 residues. Germline values: CDR1 DFQATT, CDR2 SNEGSKA (reference sequence). Trimming cost V 1 base and J 7 bases; bases outside gene matches: 12. The CDR3 DNA follows: TGCAGTGCTAGAGGAGGGACAGGCGGCGGAGGGAATTCACCCCTCCACTTT. Residues: CSARGGTGGGGNSPLHF.

This clonotype has ten or more counts. The chain joins TRBV12-3 or TRBV12-4 to TRBJ2-7; D ambiguous. Trimming left V 8 bases short and J 6 bases short, with 14 bases between. The CDR3 totals 12 residues. In nucleotides, the CDR3 is TGTGCCAGCCGCAGATTAAGCTCCGAGCAGTACTTC. Translating gives CASRRLSSEQYF.

The chain uses TRBV25-1 and TRBJ1-4; D is uncertain. Germline V gives CDR1 MGHDK, CDR2 SYGVNS. V lost 6 bases to trimming and J lost 7 bases, with 12 bases between them. The CDR3 sequence is 13 residues long. The CDR3 coding sequence is TGTGCCAGCAGGACAAACGGGCGTGAAAAACTGTTTTTT. Amino acids: CASRTNGREKLFF.

This clonotype occurred a few times. The CDR3 sequence: CASCEREGGELFF. DNA for the CDR3: TGTGCCAGCTGCGAACGGGAAGGCGGGGAGCTGTTTTTT. The chain joins TRBV18 to TRBJ2-2, with D perhaps matching TRBD2 (5 bases). CDR1 and CDR2 (germline): KGHSH, LQKENI. Trimming shortened V by 7 bases and J by 7 bases, and 13 bases separated the two germline ends. The CDR3 has 13 residues.

In the case of this clonotype: This could be a read error, since a much larger clone is one nucleotide away. The chain recombines TRBV12-3 or TRBV12-4 with TRBJ2-2; D uncertain. V lost 6 bases, J lost 5 bases, and 10 bases lay in between. This CDR3 has 13 residues. The CDR3 DNA reads as TGTGCCAGCAGACCCGTGGCGACCGGGGAGCTGTTTTTT. Protein: CASRPVATGELFF.

This clonotype was recorded a few times. J is TRBJ2-7 and V is TRBV7-9; 8 bases are a match to TRBD1. Germline assignment: CDR1 SEHNR and CDR2 FQNEAQ (reference sequence). The CDR3 totals 15 residues. The J segment lost 6 bases and the V segment lost 6 bases, leaving 13 bases of the junction unmatched. The CDR3 nucleotides are TGTGCCAGCAGGCCGCTCGACAGGGGTGTCGGCGAGCAGTACTTC. Translation gives CASRPLDRGVGEQYF.

The chain couples TRBV27 to TRBJ1-4, with D hard to call. Trimming shortened V by 8 bases and J by 1 base, and 11 bases separated the two germline ends. The germline V gene encodes CDR1 MNHEY and CDR2 SMNVEV (reference sequence). This CDR3 spans 14 amino acids. Written as DNA, the CDR3 is TGTGCCAGCTCGGGCAAGGAAACTAATGAAAAACTGTTTTTT. This gives the protein CASSGKETNEKLFF.

This clonotype was counted ten times or more. The CDR3: CASSLGPGNTDTQYF. The CDR3, as DNA: TGTGCCAGCAGCTTGGGGCCGGGGAACACAGATACGCAGTATTTT. The genes are TRBV5-6 and TRBJ2-3; D may be TRBD2 (5 bases). CDR3 length: 15 amino acids. CDR1 SGHDT and CDR2 YYEEEE come from the germline V gene. V was cut by 0 bases and J by 2 bases, with 10 bases left in between.

This clonotype has a count of ten or more. This chain joins TRBV18 and TRBJ2-5; possible D gene TRBD1, 6 bases. This CDR3 has 16 amino acids. Germline CDR1 and CDR2: KGHSH and LQKENI. V was pared by 1 base and J by 3 bases, with 15 bases between. CDR3 protein: CASSPRGRQGKETQYF. The CDR3 DNA reads TGTGCCAGCTCACCACGAGGCCGGCAGGGGAAAGAGACCCAGTACTTC.

Only a few counts were recorded for this clonotype. V usage is TRBV9 and J usage is TRBJ1-2; D possibly corresponds to TRBD1 (6 bases). The CDR3 is 14 amino acids. Deletions cut 0 bases from V and 7 bases from J, with 13 bases between. CDR1 and CDR2 (germline): SGDLS, YYNGEE. In DNA form, the CDR3 reads TGTGCCAGCAGCGTAGATCGTGGCAGGGGTGGCTACACCTTC. It encodes CASSVDRGRGGYTF.

This clonotype was seen at least ten times. This chain links TRBV6-2 or TRBV6-3 with TRBJ2-3; 12 bases line up with TRBD1. CDR3 size: 16 residues. Germline CDR1 and CDR2: MNHEY and SVGEGT. Germline trimming cut 4 bases from V and 2 bases from J; bases unmatched to any gene: 4. The CDR3 nucleotides read TGTGCCAGCAGTTGGGGACAGGGGGCCGCCACAGATACGCAGTATTTT. Amino acids: CASSWGQGAATDTQYF.

The chain joins TRBV20-1 to TRBJ1-5; tentatively, D is TRBD1 (6 bases). The V gene's germline CDR1 is DFQATT and CDR2 SNEGSKA (reference sequence). V lost 5 bases, J lost 1 base, and 15 bases lay in between. This CDR3 region has 15 residues. The CDR3 protein is CSASRGRGSNQPQHF. CDR3 bases: TGCAGTGCTTCCAGGGGACGGGGCAGCAATCAGCCCCAGCATTTT.